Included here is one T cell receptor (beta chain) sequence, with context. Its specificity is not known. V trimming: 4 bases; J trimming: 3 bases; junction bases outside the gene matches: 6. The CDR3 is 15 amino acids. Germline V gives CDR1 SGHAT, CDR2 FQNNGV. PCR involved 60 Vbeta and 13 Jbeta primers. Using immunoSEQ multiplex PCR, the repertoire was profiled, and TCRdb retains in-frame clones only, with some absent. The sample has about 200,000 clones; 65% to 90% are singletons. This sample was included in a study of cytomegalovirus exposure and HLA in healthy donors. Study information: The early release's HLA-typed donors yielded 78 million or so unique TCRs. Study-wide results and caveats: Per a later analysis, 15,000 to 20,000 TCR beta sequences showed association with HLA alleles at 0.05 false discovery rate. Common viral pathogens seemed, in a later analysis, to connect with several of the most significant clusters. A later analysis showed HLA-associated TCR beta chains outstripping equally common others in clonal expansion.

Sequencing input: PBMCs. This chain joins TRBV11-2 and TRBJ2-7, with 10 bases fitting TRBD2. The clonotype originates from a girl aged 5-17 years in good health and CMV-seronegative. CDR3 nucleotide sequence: TGTGCCAGCAGCTATCTAGCGGGAGATAGCTACGAGCAGTACTTC. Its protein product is CASSYLAGDSYEQYF.